This T cell receptor beta chain was observed in a study of T cell repertoires and HLA-DP antigens. Findings of the study overall: The CD4+ repertoire was not split into naive and memory. Previously undetected clones averaged about 35% and 50% against the two alleles respectively.

After around 15 days, CD4+ cells were restimulated 20 to 30 h with the same allogeneic DPB1. HeLa stimulator cells carried retrovirally transduced HLA-DPA1/DPB1, HLA-DM, invariant chain and CD80. Primers targeted 54 TRBV and 13 TRBJ segments. Clones were sequenced by immunoSEQ multiplex PCR, and TCRdb holds only the in-frame ones, with some missing. Of thousands of clones in the sample, about 76% were seen once. This CDR3 contains 18 residues. V lost 4 bases and J lost 2; bases outside the gene matches: 13. Germline values: CDR1 SEHNR, CDR2 FQNEAQ (reference sequence). The sequence was obtained from a man in his 60s in good health and CMV-seronegative. The sample taken for sequencing was CD137- CD4+ T cells from cultured PBMCs. The chain couples TRBV7-9 to TRBJ1-3; 8 bases match TRBD1. The CDR3 loop reads CASSSRTGTIRTGNTIYF. CDR3 coding DNA: TGTGCCAGCAGCTCCCGGACAGGGACCATAAGGACTGGAAACACCATATATTTT.